These 6 T cell receptor beta chains were all obtained from the same sample, sequenced in a study of cytomegalovirus exposure and HLA in healthy donors. The table came from immunoSEQ multiplex PCR; TCRdb's copy has only in-frame clones and leaves some out. In the table there are approximately 170,000 clones, 85% of which are singletons. Sample: PBMCs. These receptors all come from a man aged 25-45 years in good health and CMV-seropositive.

The V gene is TRBV11-3, the J gene TRBJ2-3, with 12 nucleotides matching TRBD1. V shed 5 bases, J shed 6 bases, and the junction held 9 bases outside the gene matches. The germline CDR1 and CDR2 sequences are SGHNT and YENEEA. This CDR3 is 16 amino acids long. The CDR3 spells CASSPGQGAGVDTQYF. The CDR3 DNA reads TGTGCCAGCAGCCCGGGACAGGGGGCCGGGGTGGATACGCAGTATTTT.

This chain joins TRBV5-1 and TRBJ2-3; TRBD1 matches at 8 bases. The CDR3 is made up of 14 amino acids. The germline V gene encodes CDR1 SGHRS and CDR2 YFSETQ. V shed 3 bases, J shed 1 base, and the junction held 1 base outside the gene matches. The CDR3 protein is CASSSGQGTDTQYF. In nucleotides, the CDR3 is TGCGCCAGCAGCTCGGGACAGGGCACAGATACGCAGTATTTT.

The gene calls are TRBV6-1 and TRBJ1-5; 9 nucleotides line up with TRBD1. The V gene end was trimmed by 5 bases and the J gene end by 8 bases; junction bases not matched to a gene: 10. The CDR3 runs to 15 residues. CDR1 and CDR2 (germline): MNHNS, SASEGT. The CDR3, as DNA: TGTGCCAGCAGTTCTGGGACCACAGGGGGCGAGCCCCAGCATTTT. It yields the protein CASSSGTTGGEPQHF.

The V and J genes are TRBV19 and TRBJ1-6, with 8 bases that match TRBD1. The V gene's germline CDR1 is LNHDA and CDR2 SQIVND (reference sequence). The CDR3 spans 16 residues. The V segment lost 2 bases and the J segment 8 bases; nucleotides outside the gene matches: 8. CDR3 region: CASSIQGARYHSPLHF. The CDR3 DNA reads TGTGCCAGTAGTATACAGGGGGCGCGATATCATTCACCCCTCCACTTT.

The chain recombines TRBV11-2 with TRBJ2-7, with 7 bases identical to TRBD1. CDR1 and CDR2 from the germline V gene are SGHAT and FQNNGV. The V segment lost 8 bases and the J segment 0 bases; nucleotides outside the gene matches: 4. The CDR3 runs to 13 residues. The DNA for the CDR3 is TGTGCCAGCCGGGACAGCAGCTCCTACGAGCAGTACTTC. Its protein is CASRDSSSYEQYF.

Turning to this clone: A junction end diverges from the germline sequence, so it may reflect a read error. J is TRBJ1-3 and V is TRBV19; no clear D. CDR1 and CDR2 from the germline V gene are LNHDA and SQIVND (reference sequence). There are 19 residues in the CDR3. CDR3 amino acids: CASSNPPERRHSSGNAIYF. The DNA for the CDR3 is TGTGCCAGTAGTAACCCTCCAGAGAGGAGGCATAGCTCTGGAAACGCCATATATTTT.